The T cell receptor beta chain under discussion was sequenced for a study of blood T cell repertoires in COVID-19. Clones were sequenced by immunoSEQ multiplex PCR, and TCRdb holds only the in-frame ones, with some missing. The sample shows 150,000 or so clones, 80% of them seen only once. There are 11 residues in the CDR3. Trimming removed 6 bases from V and 10 bases from J, with 12 bases in between. Looked up from germline, CDR1 is MNHEY and CDR2 is SVGAGI. Participants' reported clinical history set cohort assignment. The receptor's source is an older woman who had recovered from COVID-19. The chain carries TRBV6-5 and TRBJ1-2, with D uncertain. The source material was PBMCs or T cells enriched from blood (not recorded which). CDR3 sequence: CASRGKVFYTF. The CDR3 DNA reads TGTGCCAGCAGGGGCAAGGTTTTCTACACCTTC.